Listed below are T cell receptor beta chains from one sample, sequenced in a study of blood T cell repertoires in COVID-19. Assay: immunoSEQ multiplex PCR; the TCRdb copy retains only in-frame clones and omits some. The sample has 70,000 or so clones, approximately 80% seen once. The material sequenced was peripheral blood. These TCRs come from an elderly woman with acute or convalescent COVID-19. The CDR3 runs from the conserved cysteine through the conserved F or W.

CDR3aa,j_gene,v_gene
CASSSGTGDYGYTF,TRBJ1-2,TRBV6-5
CASSYLQGLDGYTF,TRBJ1-2,TRBV6-5
CASSVSTSAEQFF,TRBJ2-1,TRBV5-1
CATLRLAGGQETQYF,TRBJ2-5,TRBV6-6
CASSAGTGDRNQPQHF,TRBJ1-5,TRBV5-6
CAISEYGQGDTEAFF,TRBJ1-1,TRBV10-3
CASSPIRTSSYNEQFF,TRBJ2-1,TRBV4-1
CASSRDIGYSEQFF,TRBJ2-1,TRBV25-1
CAISDRQGNYGYTF,TRBJ1-2,TRBV10-3
CASSYSLGQGLYEQYF,TRBJ2-7,TRBV6-5